Listed here is a single T cell receptor beta chain. Its specificity is unknown. CDR1 is LGHDT, CDR2 YNNKEL, per germline (reference sequence). Trimming removed 1 base at V and 6 bases at J, with 16 bases between. The CDR3 length is 15 residues. This entry belongs to a study of T-cell memory formation after mild COVID-19. Whole-study findings and limits: SARS-CoV-2 specificity of second-wave clones peaking day 37 was unconfirmed.

TCRdb processed the 5' RACE reads anew with MiXCR; each CDR3 protein has one entry. Among 450,000 to 700,000 distinct CDR3 sequences listed, about a sixth were seen once. The sequence was obtained from an adult woman who had mild COVID-19 (a few samples of this study predate the infection). Cell type and time point are not known. This chain connects TRBV3-1 to TRBJ2-7, with unresolved D. The source material was PBMCs or a T cell subset sorted from them (not recorded which). Written as DNA, the CDR3 is TGTGCCAGCAGCCAAGTGTATAGCACGGCCTCCGAGCAGTACTTC. Protein product: CASSQVYSTASEQYF.